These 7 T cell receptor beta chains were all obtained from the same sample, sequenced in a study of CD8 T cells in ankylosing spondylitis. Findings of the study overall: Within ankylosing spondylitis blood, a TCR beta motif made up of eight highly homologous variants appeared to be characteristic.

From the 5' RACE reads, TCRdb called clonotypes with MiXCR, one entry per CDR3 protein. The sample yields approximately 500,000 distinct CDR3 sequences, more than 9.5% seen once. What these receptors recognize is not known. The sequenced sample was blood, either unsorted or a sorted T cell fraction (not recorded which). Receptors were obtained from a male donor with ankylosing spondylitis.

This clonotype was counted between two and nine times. CDR3 in amino acids: CASSPGRENSYEQYF. The CDR3 coding sequence is TGTGCCAGCAGCCCAGGGAGGGAAAATTCCTACGAGCAGTACTTC. The chain joins TRBV16 to TRBJ2-7; 7 nucleotides align to TRBD2. Germline V lookup: CDR1 KGHSY, CDR2 FQNENV. This CDR3 spans 15 amino acids. Germline trimming cut 4 bases from V and 1 base from J; bases unmatched to any gene: 7.

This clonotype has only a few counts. The CDR3 loop reads CSAAGQGAADTQYF. The CDR3 nucleotides are TGCAGTGCCGCGGGACAGGGGGCTGCAGATACGCAGTATTTT. The genes are TRBV20-1 and TRBJ2-3, with 12 nucleotides matching TRBD1. V gave up 6 bases and J gave up 4 bases; unmatched junction bases: 5. Germline values: CDR1 DFQATT, CDR2 SNEGSKA (reference sequence). This CDR3 is built from 14 residues.

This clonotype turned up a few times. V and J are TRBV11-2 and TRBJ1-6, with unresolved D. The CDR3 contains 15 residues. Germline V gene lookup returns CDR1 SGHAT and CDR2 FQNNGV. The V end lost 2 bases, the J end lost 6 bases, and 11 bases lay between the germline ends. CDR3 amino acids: CASSLLATANSPLHF. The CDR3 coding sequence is TGTGCCAGCAGCTTATTAGCTACAGCTAATTCACCCCTCCACTTT.

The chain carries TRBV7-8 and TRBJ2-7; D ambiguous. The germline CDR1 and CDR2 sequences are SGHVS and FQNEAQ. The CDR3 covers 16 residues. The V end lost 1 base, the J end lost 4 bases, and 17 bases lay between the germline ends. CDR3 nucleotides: TGTGCCAGCAGCTTAGTAGGCAGCCACCTCGGGTACGAGCAGTACTTC. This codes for CASSLVGSHLGYEQYF.

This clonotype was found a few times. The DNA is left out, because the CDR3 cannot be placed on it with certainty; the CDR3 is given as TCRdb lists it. CDR3 sequence: CATSTSGTGQPQHF. The chain uses TRBV15 and TRBJ1-5; TRBD1 was called by the table and not checked on the DNA. Germline V lookup: CDR1 LNHNV, CDR2 YYDKDF (reference sequence). The length of the CDR3 is 14 amino acids, counting both ends.

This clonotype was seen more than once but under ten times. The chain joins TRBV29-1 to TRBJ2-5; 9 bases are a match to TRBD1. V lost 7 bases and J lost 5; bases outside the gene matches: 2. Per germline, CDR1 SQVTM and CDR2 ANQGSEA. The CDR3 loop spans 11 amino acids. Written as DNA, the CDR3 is TGCAGCGCGACAGGGGGGGAGACCCAGTACTTC. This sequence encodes CSATGGETQYF.

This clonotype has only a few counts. The CDR3 loop is CSAHNRVAPTDTQYF. The CDR3 DNA is TGCAGTGCTCACAACAGGGTTGCTCCCACAGATACGCAGTATTTT. This chain links TRBV20-1 with TRBJ2-3; tentatively, D is TRBD1 (6 bases). The CDR3 length is 15 residues. Trimming left V 5 bases short and J 2 bases short, with 17 bases between. The germline V gene encodes CDR1 DFQATT and CDR2 SNEGSKA (reference sequence).